Here is one TCR beta chain with its context. In the authors' workflow: Estimation of nucleated cell counts was performed using reference gene primer amplification. Only in-frame clones appear in the TCRdb table, and some are missing; sequencing was by immunoSEQ multiplex PCR. For V, J and clone size, that table is used; D and trimming come from the DNA. The data hold 250,000 to 350,000 clones, with 89% observed a single time. The germline V gene encodes CDR1 MGHRA and CDR2 YSYEKL. The CDR3 is made up of 15 amino acids. Germline trimming cut 3 bases from V and 4 bases from J; bases unmatched to any gene: 8. The data originate from a study of blood T cell repertoires in COVID-19. Study information: COVID-19 samples, acute and convalescent, were from the United States, Italy and Spain. The cDNA or gDNA used as material had been derived from T cells, B-cell-depleted T cells, or PBMCs.

The sequence derives from a woman in her fifties or sixties with acute or convalescent COVID-19. V usage is TRBV4-1 and J usage is TRBJ1-2; 7 bases are a match to TRBD1. Sequencing was carried out using peripheral blood. The CDR3 protein is CASSQSDREAYGYTF. DNA for the CDR3: TGCGCCAGCAGCCAGAGTGACAGGGAGGCCTATGGCTACACCTTC.